This T cell receptor (beta chain) was sequenced for a study of long-term antiretroviral therapy in people with HIV (dated by TCRdb to between 2022 and 2023). Some background on the complete study: The earliest samples were collected about a decade before the 2015 WHO recommendation for immediate ART, when ART was typically delayed until CD4 counts fell. About 35% of the 30 participants with HIV were female. A retrospective serial study tested whether changes in peripheral blood TRB repertoire composition and diversity were associated with ART initiation and durable HIV suppression. No cross-contamination during QIAcube processing was seen in test extractions of a monoclonal T-cell line run alongside 33 polyclonal samples. A total of roughly 200 cryopreserved PBMC samples came from 25 to 35 adults with confirmed HIV infection and were collected serially over a mean of about 6 years (range 1-12). What the research found in general, with its limitations: Because cell numbers in pre-ART samples were limited, unsorted PBMC were profiled instead of sorted CD4+ and CD8+ T cells. A significant increase in TRB diversity was found to be associated with ART initiation, although TRB diversity was observed to remain significantly below that of transplant donor controls even after long-term ART. Limited PBMC availability meant only the TCR beta chain was sequenced, without alpha chain pairing. Narrower CDR3 length ranges were observed in HIV repertoires than in controls, and an antigen-experienced repertoire with only a slight naive shift after ART was suggested by the network structure. Samples dated from the mid-2000s to the late 2010s, and the ART regimens used may be less effective than current ones. Expanded TRB clones identified before ART initiation dominated the repertoire at all time points, although this dominance fluctuated and declined in many PLHIV after ART. No data were available on ART adherence, viral resistance or therapy changes, limiting inferences about post-ART repertoire changes.

Concerning this clone itself: Its antigen is not yet known. Base qualities are not provided; no much larger clone lies one nucleotide away.

Participants were included only if at least one PBMC sample before ART initiation and at least two post-ART samples were available. All participants with HIV were treated in the United States of America. Before DNA extraction, cryopreserved samples of roughly 0.95-10 million PBMC were thawed and washed. At the time of the earliest PBMC sample for each participant with HIV, ages ranged from about 23 to 60 years. PBMC samples from each participant spanned 1-4 timepoints before ART initiation and 2-8 timepoints after ART initiation, with a median of 7 samples. For every participant, serial HIV viral load, CD4+ T-cell count, ART history and demographic data were obtained. Using a Qiagen kit on a QIAcube, genomic DNA was extracted from unsorted PBMC, with samples processed in batches of 12. V loses 0 bases of germline sequence and J loses 14 bases, and the interval between the two ends is 4 bases. From the cysteine through the phenylalanine, the CDR3 covers 8 amino acids. The DNA shown is the 24-base CDR3, in frame from base 1. Per the germline V gene, SQVTM is the CDR1 and ANQGSEA is the CDR2.

The immunoSEQ hsTCRB v3.0 assay was used at survey level resolution for TRB variable region sequencing. The targeted TRB sequencing depth was about 35,000-55,000 T-cell genomes per sample. TRB libraries were pooled and sequenced on an Illumina MiSeq using a v3 150-cycle kit. Under the source paper's analysis protocol: Repertoire analysis was run in R within a reproducible Nextflow workflow that covered QC, data transformation and analysis. LymphoSeq2, an R package for exploring AIRR-Seq data, was used to implement custom analyses. A few samples that produced fewer than 5000 total TRB sequences were removed, so 190 or so HIV repertoires were analyzed. Among the roughly 200 retained HIV repertoires, about 57 were collected before ART initiation and 120 to 140 were collected after ART initiation. Each repertoire was downsampled to 5000 TRB nucleotide sequences, and summary statistics were averaged across 100 downsampling iterations. Only TRB sequences with CDR3 regions of at least seven amino acids were retained for analysis. A Shannon entropy-derived clonality score and the Gini coefficient were used to measure diversity. In the repertoire networks, any two of the top 5000 CDR3 amino acid sequences were linked whenever the two sequences differed by an edit distance of one. GLIPH2 predicted antigen specificity groups and MHC restriction for TRB CDR3 amino acid sequences. To flag known CMV, EBV, HIV or tissue antigen associations, CDR3 amino acid sequences were matched against VDJdb and McPAS-TCR. Pre-ART, post-ART and control groups were compared with Wilcoxon signed-rank tests and Holm-Bonferroni correction. The source is immuneACCESS, and TCRdb retained only in-frame sequences with V and J called. Part of the clones is not carried over; for the studies checked, unresolved V genes explain less than half of this, and the remainder is unexplained. V, J and clone size were drawn from that table, and D and trimming were deduced from the DNA. The table for this sample lists 15,000 to 20,000 clones; roughly four fifths of them were counted only once. Together, the top ten hold around 8.2% of the sample.

The V and J genes are TRBV29-1 and TRBJ1-1, with the D gene uncertain. This sample comprised unsorted PBMCs, obtained 0.3 years after starting antiretroviral therapy. The clonotype comes from a man between 18 and 35 years old with HIV. The nucleotides are TGCAGCGTTGAAGACGGGTTCTTT. This yields the protein CSVEDGFF.